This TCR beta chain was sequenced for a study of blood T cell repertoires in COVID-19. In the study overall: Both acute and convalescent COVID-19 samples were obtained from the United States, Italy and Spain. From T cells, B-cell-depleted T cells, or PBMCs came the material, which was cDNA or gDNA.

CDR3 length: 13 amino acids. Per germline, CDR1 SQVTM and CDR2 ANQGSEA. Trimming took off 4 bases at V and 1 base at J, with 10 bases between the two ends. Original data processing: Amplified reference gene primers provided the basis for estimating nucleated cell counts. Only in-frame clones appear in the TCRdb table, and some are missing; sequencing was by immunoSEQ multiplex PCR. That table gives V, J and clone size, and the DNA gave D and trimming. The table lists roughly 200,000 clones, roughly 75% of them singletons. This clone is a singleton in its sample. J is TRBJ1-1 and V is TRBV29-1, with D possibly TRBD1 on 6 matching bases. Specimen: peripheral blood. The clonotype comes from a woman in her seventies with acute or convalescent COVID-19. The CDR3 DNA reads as TGCAGCGTTGGAGGGACACCGAACACTGAAGCTTTCTTT. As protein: CSVGGTPNTEAFF.